The present TCR beta chain was sequenced within a study of T cells in Graves' hyperthyroidism and ophthalmopathy. Findings of the study overall: Onset of ophthalmopathy came a median approximately 6.8 months after the model predicted it. Ophthalmopathy was distinguished from stable hyperthyroidism by 13 V-J signatures.

Using RNA transcripts as the source, TCR beta CDR3 regions were amplified. HTBI primers were used for first-round RT-PCR of the TCR CDR3. TCRdb reanalysed the multiplex PCR reads using MiXCR and keeps one entry per CDR3 protein. The table has about 720,000 distinct CDR3 sequences, around a sixth seen once. Each patient was aged 18 to 65 and had newly diagnosed hyperthyroidism of under 2 months' duration. This clonotype was counted many times. Its antigen remains unidentified. The V and J ends lost 3 bases and 4 bases respectively, with 13 bases between them. The CDR3 spans 15 residues. The receptor was derived from a woman between 50 and 59 years old with Graves' hyperthyroidism that later progressed to Graves' ophthalmopathy. Sample: blood. This chain connects TRBV12-3 or TRBV12-4 to TRBJ1-3, with unresolved D. The CDR3 spells CASSFSLRSGNTIYF. The DNA for the CDR3 is TGTGCCAGCAGTTTTAGTCTTAGGAGCGGAAACACCATATATTTT.